These 4 T cell receptor beta chains share one sample of origin, sequenced in a study of OX40 agonist ivuxolimab in advanced cancers. Libraries were prepared by immunoSEQ multiplex PCR; TCRdb keeps only in-frame clonotypes and omits some of them. The repertoire consists of 90,000 to 120,000 clones, with approximately 90% occurring once and the leading ten covering about 1.2%. Sequences were derived from CD4+ or CD8+ T cells sorted from blood, sampled in a trial of the OX40 agonist ivuxolimab. The receptor set was obtained from an adult with an advanced solid tumor such as melanoma, head and neck, liver or kidney cancer.

As DNA, the CDR3 is TGTGCCAGCAGTCCCCGGACAGCGGATAGCAATCAGCCCCAGCATTTT. Protein product: CASSPRTADSNQPQHF. The rearrangement joins TRBV28 to TRBJ1-5; D might be TRBD1 (6 bases). Germline CDR1 reads MDHEN; CDR2 reads SYDVKM. Trimming took off 5 bases at V and 0 bases at J, with 14 bases between the two ends. This CDR3 comprises 16 residues.

This chain joins TRBV2 and TRBJ2-3; D is ambiguous. Trimming stripped 7 bases from V and 2 bases from J, with 7 bases between. Germline V gives CDR1 SNHLY, CDR2 FYNNEI. This CDR3 comprises 12 residues. CDR3: CASIMLTDTQYF. CDR3 coding DNA: TGTGCCAGCATCATGCTCACAGATACGCAGTATTTT.

V is TRBV4-3 and J is TRBJ2-6; the D is unclear. Trimming cost V 4 bases and J 1 base, with 14 bases left between them. CDR1 is LGHNA and CDR2 is YSLEER in the germline V gene. The CDR3 contains 17 residues. The CDR3 sequence is CASSPSPQASGANVLTF. CDR3 sequence (DNA): TGCGCCAGCAGCCCCTCTCCCCAGGCATCTGGGGCCAACGTCCTGACTTTC.

CDR3 residues: CASSPVWSGGYTF. The CDR3 DNA is TGTGCCAGCAGCCCGGTCTGGAGCGGTGGCTACACCTTC. The genes are TRBV27 and TRBJ1-2; D is unresolved. CDR3 length equals 13 residues. CDR1 is MNHEY and CDR2 is SMNVEV in the germline V gene (reference sequence). The germline V and J ends were trimmed by 6 bases and 7 bases, with 15 bases remaining between them.